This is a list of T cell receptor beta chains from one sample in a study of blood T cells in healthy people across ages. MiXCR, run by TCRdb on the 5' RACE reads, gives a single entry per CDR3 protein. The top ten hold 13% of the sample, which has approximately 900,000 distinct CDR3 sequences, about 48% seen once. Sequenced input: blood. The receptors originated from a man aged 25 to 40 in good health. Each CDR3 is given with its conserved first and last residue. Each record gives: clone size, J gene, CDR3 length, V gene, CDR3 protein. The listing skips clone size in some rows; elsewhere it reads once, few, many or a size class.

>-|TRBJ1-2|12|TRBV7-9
CASSSGEVGYTF
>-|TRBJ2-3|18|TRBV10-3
CAISESASSATSTDTQYF
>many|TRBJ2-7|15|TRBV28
CASSLGGYSSYEQYF
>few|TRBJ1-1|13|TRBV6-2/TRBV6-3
CASSPQGVTEAFF
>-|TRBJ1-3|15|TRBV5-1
CASSLKGESGNTIYF
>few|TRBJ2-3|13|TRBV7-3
CASSLSQADTQYF
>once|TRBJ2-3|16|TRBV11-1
CASSLVGLTSTDTQYF
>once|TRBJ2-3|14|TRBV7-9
CASTRGGSTDTQYF
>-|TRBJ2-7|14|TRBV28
CASSLDGLFYEQYF
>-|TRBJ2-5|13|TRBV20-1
CSASGGGIYEQYF
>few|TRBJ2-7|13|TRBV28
CASSVLTSFEQYF
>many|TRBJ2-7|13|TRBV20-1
CSARAGGSYEQYF
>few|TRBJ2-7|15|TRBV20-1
CSARDGVGGQYEQYF
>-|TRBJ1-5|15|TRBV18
CASSPQTGGDQPQHF
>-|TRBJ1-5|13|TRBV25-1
CTSRASLNQPLHF
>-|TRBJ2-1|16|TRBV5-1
CASSLDGTSGGARQFF
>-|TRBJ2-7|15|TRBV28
CASSRSDTSSYEQYF
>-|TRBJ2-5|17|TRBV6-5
CASSYSIVEGLQETQYF
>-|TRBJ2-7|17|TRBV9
CASSVGRGARLSNEQYF
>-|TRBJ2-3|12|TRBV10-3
CAISDIPDTQYF
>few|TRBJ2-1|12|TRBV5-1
CASSLVSNEQFF
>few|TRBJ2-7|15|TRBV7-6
CASSSRMGPSYEQYF
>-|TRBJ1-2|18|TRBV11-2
CASSLGMNWGQGGRGYTF
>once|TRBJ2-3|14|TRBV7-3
CASSILDGTDTQYF
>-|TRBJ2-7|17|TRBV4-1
CASSPGPTSKVPYEQYF
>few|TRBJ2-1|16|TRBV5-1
CASSLWTGSSYNEQFF
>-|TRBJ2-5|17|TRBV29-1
CSATLWGLAGGSETQYF
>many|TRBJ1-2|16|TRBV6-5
CASSYFRTGGSYGYTF
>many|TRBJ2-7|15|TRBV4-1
CASSLTDSSGYEQYF
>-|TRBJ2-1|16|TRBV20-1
CSARDCLAGGRNEQFF
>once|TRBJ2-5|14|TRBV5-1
CASSLGVNTNEQYF
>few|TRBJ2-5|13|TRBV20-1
CSARVTPTETQYF
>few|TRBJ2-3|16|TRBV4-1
CASSQQAGRSTDTQYF
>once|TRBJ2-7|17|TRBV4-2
CASSQVEIGGTSYEQYF
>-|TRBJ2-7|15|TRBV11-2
CASSLDPTSSYEQYF
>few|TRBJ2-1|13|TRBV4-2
CASSQGDAQEQFF
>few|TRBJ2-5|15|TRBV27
CASSYQTSGTQTQYF
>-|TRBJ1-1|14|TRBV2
CASPIIRRNTEAFF
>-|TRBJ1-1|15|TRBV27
CASSSSGQGNTEAFF
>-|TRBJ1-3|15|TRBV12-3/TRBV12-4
CASSFRQPSGNTIYF
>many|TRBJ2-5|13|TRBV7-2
CASSRERVETQYF
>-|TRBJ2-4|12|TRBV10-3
CAISESDAEQYF
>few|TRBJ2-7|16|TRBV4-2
CASSQDPGRGSYEQYF